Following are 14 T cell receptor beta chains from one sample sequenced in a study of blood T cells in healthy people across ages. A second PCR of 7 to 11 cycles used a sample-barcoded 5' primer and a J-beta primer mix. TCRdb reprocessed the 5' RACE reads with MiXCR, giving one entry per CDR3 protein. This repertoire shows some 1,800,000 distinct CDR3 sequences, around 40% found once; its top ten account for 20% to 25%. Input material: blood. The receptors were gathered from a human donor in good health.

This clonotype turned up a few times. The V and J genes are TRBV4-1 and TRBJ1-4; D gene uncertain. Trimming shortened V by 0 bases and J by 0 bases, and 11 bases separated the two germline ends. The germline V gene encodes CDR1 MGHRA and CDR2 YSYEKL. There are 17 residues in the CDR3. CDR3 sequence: CASSQDKESATNEKLFF. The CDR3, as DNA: TGCGCCAGCAGCCAAGATAAGGAGTCCGCAACTAATGAAAAACTGTTTTTT.

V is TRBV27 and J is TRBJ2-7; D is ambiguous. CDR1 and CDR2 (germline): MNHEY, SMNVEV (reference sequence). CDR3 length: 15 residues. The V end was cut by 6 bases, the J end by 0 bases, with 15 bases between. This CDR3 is CASSLHDPSSYEQYF. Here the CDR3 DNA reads TGTGCCAGCAGCCTCCATGACCCAAGCTCCTACGAGCAGTACTTC.

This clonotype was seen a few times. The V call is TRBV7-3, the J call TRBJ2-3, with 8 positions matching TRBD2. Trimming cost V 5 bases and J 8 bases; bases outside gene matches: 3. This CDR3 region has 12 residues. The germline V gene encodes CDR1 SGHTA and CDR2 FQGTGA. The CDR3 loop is CASSPGGVTQYF. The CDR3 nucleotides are TGTGCCAGCAGCCCCGGGGGGGTTACGCAGTATTTT.

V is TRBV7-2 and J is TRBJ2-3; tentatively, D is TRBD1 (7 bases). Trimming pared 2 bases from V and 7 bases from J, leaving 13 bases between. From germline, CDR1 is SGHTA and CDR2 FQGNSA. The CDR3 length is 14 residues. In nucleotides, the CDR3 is TGTGCCAGCAGCTTAACACAGGGGACTTATACGCAGTATTTT. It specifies CASSLTQGTYTQYF. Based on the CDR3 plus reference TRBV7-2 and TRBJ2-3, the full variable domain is GAGVSQSPSNKVTEKGKDVELRCDPISGHTALYWYRQSLGQGLEFLIYFQGNSAPDKSGLPSDRFSAERTGGSVSTLTIQRTQQEDSAVYLCASSLTQGTYTQYFGPGTRLTVL.

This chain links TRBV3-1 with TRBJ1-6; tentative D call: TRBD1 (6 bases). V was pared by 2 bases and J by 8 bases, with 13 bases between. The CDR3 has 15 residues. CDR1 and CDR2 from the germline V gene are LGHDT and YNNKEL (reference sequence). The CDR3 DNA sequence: TGTGCCAGCAGCCAATTATCACAGGGTGATTCACCCCTCCACTTT. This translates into CASSQLSQGDSPLHF.

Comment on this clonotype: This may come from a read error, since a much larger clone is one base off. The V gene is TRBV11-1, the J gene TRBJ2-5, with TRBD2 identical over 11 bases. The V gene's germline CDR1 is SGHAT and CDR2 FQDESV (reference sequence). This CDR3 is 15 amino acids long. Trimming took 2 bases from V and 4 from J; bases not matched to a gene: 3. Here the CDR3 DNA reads TGTGCCAGCAGCTTAAGGACTAGCGGGCCAGAGACCCAGTACTTC. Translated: CASSLRTSGPETQYF.

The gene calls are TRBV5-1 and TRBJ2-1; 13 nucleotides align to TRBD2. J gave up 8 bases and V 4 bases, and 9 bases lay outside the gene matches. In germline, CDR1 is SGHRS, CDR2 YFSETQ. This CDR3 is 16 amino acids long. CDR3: CASSTGLAGAFDEQFF. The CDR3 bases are TGCGCCAGCAGCACCGGACTAGCGGGGGCCTTCGATGAGCAGTTCTTC. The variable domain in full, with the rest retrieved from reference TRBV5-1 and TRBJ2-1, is KAGVTQTPRYLIKTRGQQVTLSCSPISGHRSVSWYQQTPGQGLQFLFEYFSETQRNKGNFPGRFSGRQFSNSRSEMNVSTLELGDSALYLCASSTGLAGAFDEQFFGPGTRLTVL.

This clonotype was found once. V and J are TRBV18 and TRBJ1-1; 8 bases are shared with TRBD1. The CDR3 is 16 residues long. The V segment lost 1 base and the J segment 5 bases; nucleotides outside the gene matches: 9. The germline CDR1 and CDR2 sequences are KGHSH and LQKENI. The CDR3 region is CASSPQPGTGWTEAFF. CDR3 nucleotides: TGTGCCAGCTCACCACAACCCGGGACAGGATGGACTGAAGCTTTCTTT. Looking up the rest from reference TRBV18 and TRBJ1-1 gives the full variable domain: NAGVMQNPRHLVRRRGQEARLRCSPMKGHSHVYWYRQLPEEGLKFMVYLQKENIIDESGMPKERFSAEFPKEGPSILRIQQVVRGDSAAYFCASSPQPGTGWTEAFFGQGTRLTVV.

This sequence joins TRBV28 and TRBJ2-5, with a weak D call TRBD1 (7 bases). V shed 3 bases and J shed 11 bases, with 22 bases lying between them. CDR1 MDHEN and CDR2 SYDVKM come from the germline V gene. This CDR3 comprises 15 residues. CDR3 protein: CASSLAGTVRGGQYF. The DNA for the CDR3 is TGTGCCAGCAGTTTGGCCGGGACAGTAAGAGGGGGGCAGTACTTC.

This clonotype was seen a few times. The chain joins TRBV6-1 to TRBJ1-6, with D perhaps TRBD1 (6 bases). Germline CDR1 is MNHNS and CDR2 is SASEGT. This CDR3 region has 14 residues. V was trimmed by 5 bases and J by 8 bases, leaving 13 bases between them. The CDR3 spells CASSRDIEDSPLHF. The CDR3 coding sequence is TGTGCCAGCAGTAGGGACATCGAAGATTCACCCCTCCACTTT.

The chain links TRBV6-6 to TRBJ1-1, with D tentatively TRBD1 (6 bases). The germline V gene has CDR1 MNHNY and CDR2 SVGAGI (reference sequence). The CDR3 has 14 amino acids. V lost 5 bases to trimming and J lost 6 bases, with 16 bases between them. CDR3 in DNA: TGTGCCAGCAGTAAACAGGGTAGTTTCGCTGAAGCTTTCTTT. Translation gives CASSKQGSFAEAFF.

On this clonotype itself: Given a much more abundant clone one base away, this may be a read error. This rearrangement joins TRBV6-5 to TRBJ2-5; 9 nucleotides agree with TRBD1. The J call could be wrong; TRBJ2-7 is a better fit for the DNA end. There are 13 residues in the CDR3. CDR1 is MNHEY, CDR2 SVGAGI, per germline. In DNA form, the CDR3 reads TGTGTCAGCACCGGGACAGGGCACTACGAGCAGTACTTC. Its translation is CVSTGTGHYEQYF.

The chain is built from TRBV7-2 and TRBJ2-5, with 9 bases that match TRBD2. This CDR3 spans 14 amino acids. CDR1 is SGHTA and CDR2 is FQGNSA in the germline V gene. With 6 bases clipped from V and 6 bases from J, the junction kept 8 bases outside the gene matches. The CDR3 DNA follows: TGTGCCAGCAGGGACCGGCGGGGGGGCCAGACCCAGTACTTC. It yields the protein CASRDRRGGQTQYF.

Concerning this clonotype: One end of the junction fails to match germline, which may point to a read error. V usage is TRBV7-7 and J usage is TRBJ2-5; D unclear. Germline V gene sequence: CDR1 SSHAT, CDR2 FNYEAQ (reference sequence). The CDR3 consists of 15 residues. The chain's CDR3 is CASSSRMGYQETQYF. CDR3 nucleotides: TGTGCTAGCAGCTCCCGCATGGGGTACCAAGAGACCCAGTACTTC. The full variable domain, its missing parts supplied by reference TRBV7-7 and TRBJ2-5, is GAGVSQSPRYKVTKRGQDVTLRCDPISSHATLYWYQQALGQGPEFLTYFNYEAQPDKSGLPSDRFSAERPEGSISTLTIQRTEQRDSAMYRCASSSRMGYQETQYFGPGTRLLVL.